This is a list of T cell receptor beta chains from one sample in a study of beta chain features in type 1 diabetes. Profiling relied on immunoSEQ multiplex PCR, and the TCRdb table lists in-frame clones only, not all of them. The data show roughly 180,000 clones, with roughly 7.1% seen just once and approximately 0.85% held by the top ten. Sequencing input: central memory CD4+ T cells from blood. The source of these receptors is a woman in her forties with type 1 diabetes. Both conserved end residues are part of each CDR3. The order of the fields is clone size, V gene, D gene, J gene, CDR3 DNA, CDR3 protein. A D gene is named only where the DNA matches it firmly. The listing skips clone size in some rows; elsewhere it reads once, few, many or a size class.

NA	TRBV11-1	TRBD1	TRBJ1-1	TGTGCCAGCAGCTTAGCGGCAGGGGGAAGCGCTGAAGCTTTCTTT	CASSLAAGGSAEAFF
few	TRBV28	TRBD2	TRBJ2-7	TGTGCCTCCCGCTGGACTAGCGGGAGTTGGGACGAGCAGTACTTC	CASRWTSGSWDEQYF
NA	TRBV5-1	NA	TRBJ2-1	TGCGCCAGCAGCTGGGTCGCCGGGAGTTCGAACAATGAGCAGTTCTTC	CASSWVAGSSNNEQFF
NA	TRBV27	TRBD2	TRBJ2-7	TGTGCCAGCACACCGGGGGGATTTGTTGACGAGCAGTACTTC	CASTPGGFVDEQYF
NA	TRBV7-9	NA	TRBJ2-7	TGTGCCAGCAGCCTTGACAGCTTCTCCTACGAGCAGTACTTC	CASSLDSFSYEQYF
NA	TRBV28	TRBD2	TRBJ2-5	TGTGCCAGCTCGGTAGCGGGAGCTCCGGGTGAAGAGACCCAGTACTTC	CASSVAGAPGEETQYF
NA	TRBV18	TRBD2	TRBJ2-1	TGTGCCAGCTCACCGCCGGGACTAGCGGGAGTAAATGAGCAGTTCTTC	CASSPPGLAGVNEQFF
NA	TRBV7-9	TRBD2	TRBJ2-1	TGTGCCAGCAGCCGTCCGGGACGGGGGGGGAATGAGCAGTTCTTC	CASSRPGRGGNEQFF
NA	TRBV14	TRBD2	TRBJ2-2	TGTGCCAGCAGCCAACTAGCGGGAGTTGGCGGGGAGCTGTTTTTT	CASSQLAGVGGELFF
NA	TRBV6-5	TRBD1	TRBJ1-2	TGTGCCAGCAGTTACTACTCCAGGACAGGGGAAGATGGCTACACCTTC	CASSYYSRTGEDGYTF
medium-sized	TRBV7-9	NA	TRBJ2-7	TGTGCCAGCGGGGAGAGCTCCTACGAGCAGTACTTC	CASGESSYEQYF
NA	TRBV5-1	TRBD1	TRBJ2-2	TGCGCCAGCAGCCCTTTGGGACAGGGCCCCGGGGAGCTGTTTTTT	CASSPLGQGPGELFF
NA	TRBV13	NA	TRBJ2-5	TGTGCCAGCAGCTTAGGCCTGCCAGGCCGGGAGACCCAGTACTTC	CASSLGLPGRETQYF
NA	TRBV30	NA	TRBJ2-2	TGTGCCTGGAATGAGGATCCCGGGGAGCTGTTTTTT	CAWNEDPGELFF
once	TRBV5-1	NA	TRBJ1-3	TGCGCCAGCAGCCCGACAGTCTCTGGAAACACCATATATTTT	CASSPTVSGNTIYF
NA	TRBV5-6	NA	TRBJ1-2	TGTGCCAGCAGCTTGGGACAAGGCTTTGGCTACACCTTC	CASSLGQGFGYTF
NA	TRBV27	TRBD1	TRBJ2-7	TGTGCCAGCAACACCCGGGACAGGGGTAACGAGCAGTACTTC	CASNTRDRGNEQYF
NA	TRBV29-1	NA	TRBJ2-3	TGCAGCGTTGGGGGCCTACGCACAGATACGCAGTATTTT	CSVGGLRTDTQYF
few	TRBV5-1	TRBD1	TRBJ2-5	TGCGCCAGCAGCCCGACAGGGGCTGTCCAAGAGACCCAGTACTTC	CASSPTGAVQETQYF
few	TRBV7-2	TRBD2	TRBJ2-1	TGTGCCAGCACCGCACGGGCGGGGGTCAATGAGCAGTTCTTC	CASTARAGVNEQFF
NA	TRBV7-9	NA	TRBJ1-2	TGTGCCAGCAGCTTTGCAGCCGACAGTCTACACACCTTC	CASSFAADSLHTF
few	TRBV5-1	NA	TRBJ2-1	TGCGCCAGCAGGGGCTCGCGGGAAGTGAATGAGCAGTTCTTC	CASRGSREVNEQFF
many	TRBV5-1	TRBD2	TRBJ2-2	TGCGCCAGCACCCTGGGGGGGACGAACACCGGGGAGCTGTTTTTT	CASTLGGTNTGELFF
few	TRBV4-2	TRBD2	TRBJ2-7	TGTGCCAGCAGCCACCTACTAGCGGGAGCCTACGAGCAGTACTTC	CASSHLLAGAYEQYF
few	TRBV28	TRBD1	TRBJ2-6	TGTGCCAGCAGTACCTTGGGACAGGGGGATTCCAACGTCCTGACTTTC	CASSTLGQGDSNVLTF
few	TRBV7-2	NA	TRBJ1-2	TGTGCCAGCAGCTTAGATCAAGGCGGATTCTATGGCTACACCTTC	CASSLDQGGFYGYTF
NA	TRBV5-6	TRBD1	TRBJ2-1	TGTGCCAGCAGCCCCGGGACAGGGGTAATTTCCTACAATGAGCAGTTCTTC	CASSPGTGVISYNEQFF
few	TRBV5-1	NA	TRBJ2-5	TGCGCCAGCAGCATGCTCCAGGGGCAAGAGACCCAGTACTTC	CASSMLQGQETQYF
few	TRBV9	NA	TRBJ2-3	TGTGCCAGCAGCGTACAGCAGGCCACAGATACGCAGTATTTT	CASSVQQATDTQYF
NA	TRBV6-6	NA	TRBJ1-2	TGTGCCAGCAGCCCCACCTCTGAGGGCTATGGCTACACCTTC	CASSPTSEGYGYTF
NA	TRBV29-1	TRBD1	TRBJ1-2	TGCAGCGTTGTGGGACAGGCCCTTAGTGGCTACACCTTC	CSVVGQALSGYTF
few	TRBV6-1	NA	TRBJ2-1	TGTGCCAGCAGTGAACCGGGGGTGAGCTCCTACAATGAGCAGTTCTTC	CASSEPGVSSYNEQFF